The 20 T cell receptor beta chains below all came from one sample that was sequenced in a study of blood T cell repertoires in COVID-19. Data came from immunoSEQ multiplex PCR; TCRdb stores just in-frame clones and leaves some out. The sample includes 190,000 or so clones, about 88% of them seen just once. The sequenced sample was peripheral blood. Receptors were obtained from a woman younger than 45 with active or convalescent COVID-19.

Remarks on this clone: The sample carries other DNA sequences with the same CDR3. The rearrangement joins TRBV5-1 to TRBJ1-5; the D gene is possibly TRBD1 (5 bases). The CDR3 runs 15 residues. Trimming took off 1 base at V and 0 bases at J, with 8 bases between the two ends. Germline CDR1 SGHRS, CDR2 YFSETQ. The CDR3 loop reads CASSLQGYSNQPQHF. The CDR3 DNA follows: TGCGCCAGCAGCTTGCAGGGCTATAGCAATCAGCCCCAGCATTTT.

The CDR3 is CASSLSASGGSEQYF. Here the CDR3 DNA reads TGTGCCAGCAGCTTATCGGCTTCAGGAGGGAGCGAGCAGTACTTC. This sequence joins TRBV11-3 and TRBJ2-7, with D possibly matching TRBD2 (6 bases). V was pared by 2 bases and J by 6 bases, with 17 bases between. The CDR3 extends over 15 amino acids. The germline gives CDR1 SGHNT, CDR2 YENEEA. Full variable domain (outside the CDR3, taken from reference TRBV11-3 and TRBJ2-7): EAGVVQSPRYKIIEKKQPVAFWCNPISGHNTLYWYLQNLGQGPELLIRYENEEAVDDSQLPKDRFSAERLKGVDSTLKIQPAELGDSAVYLCASSLSASGGSEQYFGPGTRLTVT.

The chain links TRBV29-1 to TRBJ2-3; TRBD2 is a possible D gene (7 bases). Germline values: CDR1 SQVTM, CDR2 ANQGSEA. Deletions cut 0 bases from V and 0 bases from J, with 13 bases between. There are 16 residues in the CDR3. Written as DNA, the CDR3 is TGCAGCGTTGAAGAATGGGGGGGCGCAAGCACAGATACGCAGTATTTT. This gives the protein CSVEEWGGASTDTQYF.

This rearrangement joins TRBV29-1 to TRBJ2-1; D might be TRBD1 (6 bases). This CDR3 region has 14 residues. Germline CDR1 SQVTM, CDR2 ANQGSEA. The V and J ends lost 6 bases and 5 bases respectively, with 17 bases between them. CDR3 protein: CSVLDRNSHNEQFF. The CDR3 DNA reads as TGCAGCGTGCTCGACAGGAACAGCCACAATGAGCAGTTCTTC.

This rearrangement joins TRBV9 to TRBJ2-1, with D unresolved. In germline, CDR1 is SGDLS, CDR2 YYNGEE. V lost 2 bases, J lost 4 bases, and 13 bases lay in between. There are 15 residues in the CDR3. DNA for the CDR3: TGTGCCAGCAGCGTGATCCCTGCGCCATACAATGAGCAGTTCTTC. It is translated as CASSVIPAPYNEQFF.

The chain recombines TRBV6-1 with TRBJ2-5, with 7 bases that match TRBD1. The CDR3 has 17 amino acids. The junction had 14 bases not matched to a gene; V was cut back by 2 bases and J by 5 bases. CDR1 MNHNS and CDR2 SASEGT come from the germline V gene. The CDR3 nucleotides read TGTGCCAGCAGTGAATTTCAGCTGAGGGGCAGGGGGGAGACCCAGTACTTC. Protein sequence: CASSEFQLRGRGETQYF.

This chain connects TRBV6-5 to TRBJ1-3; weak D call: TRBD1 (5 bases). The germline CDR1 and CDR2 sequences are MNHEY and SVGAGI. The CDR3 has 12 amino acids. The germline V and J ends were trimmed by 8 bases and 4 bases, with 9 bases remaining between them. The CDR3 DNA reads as TGTGCCAGCGGGGCTTTAGGAAACACCATATATTTT. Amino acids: CASGALGNTIYF.

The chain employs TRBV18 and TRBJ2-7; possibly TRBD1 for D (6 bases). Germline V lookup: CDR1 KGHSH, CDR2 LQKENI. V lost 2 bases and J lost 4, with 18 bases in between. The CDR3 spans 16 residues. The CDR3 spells CASSPTPARGLYEQYF. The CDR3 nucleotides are TGTGCCAGCTCACCAACCCCAGCCAGGGGATTGTACGAGCAGTACTTC.

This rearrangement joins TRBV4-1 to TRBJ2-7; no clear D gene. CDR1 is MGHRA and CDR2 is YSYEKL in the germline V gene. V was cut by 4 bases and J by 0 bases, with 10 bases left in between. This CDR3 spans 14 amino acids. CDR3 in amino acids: CASSPYESSYEQYF. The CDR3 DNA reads TGCGCCAGCAGCCCGTACGAGAGCTCCTACGAGCAGTACTTC.

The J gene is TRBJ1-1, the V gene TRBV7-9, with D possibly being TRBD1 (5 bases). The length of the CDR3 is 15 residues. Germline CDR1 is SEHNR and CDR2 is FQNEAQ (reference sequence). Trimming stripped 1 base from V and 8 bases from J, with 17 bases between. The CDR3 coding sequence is TGTGCCAGCAGCTTAGTAGCGGGGAAGTGGGGCGAAGCTTTCTTT. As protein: CASSLVAGKWGEAFF.

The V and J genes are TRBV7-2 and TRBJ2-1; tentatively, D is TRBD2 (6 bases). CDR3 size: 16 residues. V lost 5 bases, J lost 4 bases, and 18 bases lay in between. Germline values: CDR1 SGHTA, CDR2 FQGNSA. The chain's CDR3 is CASSPDGTGRYNEQFF. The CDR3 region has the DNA TGTGCCAGCAGCCCAGACGGGACTGGCCGATACAATGAGCAGTTCTTC. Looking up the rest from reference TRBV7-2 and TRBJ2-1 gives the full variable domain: GAGVSQSPSNKVTEKGKDVELRCDPISGHTALYWYRQSLGQGLEFLIYFQGNSAPDKSGLPSDRFSAERTGGSVSTLTIQRTQQEDSAVYLCASSPDGTGRYNEQFFGPGTRLTVL.

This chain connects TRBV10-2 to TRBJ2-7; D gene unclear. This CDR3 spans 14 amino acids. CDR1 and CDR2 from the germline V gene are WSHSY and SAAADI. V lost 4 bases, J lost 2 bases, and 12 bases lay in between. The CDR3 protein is CASSGSTGTYEQYF. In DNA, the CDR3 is TGCGCCAGCAGTGGGAGTACGGGTACCTACGAGCAGTACTTC.

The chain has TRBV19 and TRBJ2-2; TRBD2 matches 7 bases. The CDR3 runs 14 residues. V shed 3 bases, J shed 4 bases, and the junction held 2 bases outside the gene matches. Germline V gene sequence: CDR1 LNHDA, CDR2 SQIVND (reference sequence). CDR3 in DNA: TGTGCCAGTAGTATGTGGGGGGGCACCGGGGAGCTGTTTTTT. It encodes CASSMWGGTGELFF.

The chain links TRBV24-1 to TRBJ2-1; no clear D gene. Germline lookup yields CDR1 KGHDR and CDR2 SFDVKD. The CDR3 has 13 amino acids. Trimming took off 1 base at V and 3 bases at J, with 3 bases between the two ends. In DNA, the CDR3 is TGTGCCACCAGTGATTTTAACTACAATGAGCAGTTCTTC. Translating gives CATSDFNYNEQFF.

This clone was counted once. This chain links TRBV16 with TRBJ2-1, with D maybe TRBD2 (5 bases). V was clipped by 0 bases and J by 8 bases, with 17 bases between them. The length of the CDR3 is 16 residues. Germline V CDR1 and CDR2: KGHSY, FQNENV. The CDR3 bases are TGTGCCAGCAGCCAATCCGAGGGAATCCGGCAATATGAGCAGTTCTTC. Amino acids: CASSQSEGIRQYEQFF.

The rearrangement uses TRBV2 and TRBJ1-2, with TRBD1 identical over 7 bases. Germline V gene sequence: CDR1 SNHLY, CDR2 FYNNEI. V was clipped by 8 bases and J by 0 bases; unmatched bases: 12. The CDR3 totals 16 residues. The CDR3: CASGVKPGQPNYGYTF. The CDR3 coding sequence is TGTGCCAGCGGAGTGAAACCGGGACAGCCTAACTATGGCTACACCTTC.

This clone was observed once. Here the CDR3 reads CASSPREDSNQPQHF. The CDR3 coding sequence is TGTGCCAGCAGCCCGCGCGAGGATAGCAATCAGCCCCAGCATTTT. The V call is TRBV9, the J call TRBJ1-5, with D unclear. Per the germline V gene, CDR1 is SGDLS and CDR2 is YYNGEE. This CDR3 has 15 residues. V was clipped by 4 bases and J by 0 bases, with 11 bases between them.

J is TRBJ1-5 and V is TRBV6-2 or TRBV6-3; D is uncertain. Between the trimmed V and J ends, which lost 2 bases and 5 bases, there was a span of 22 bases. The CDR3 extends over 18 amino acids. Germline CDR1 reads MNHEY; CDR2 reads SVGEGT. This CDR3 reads CASSYKPQTSTTYQPQHF. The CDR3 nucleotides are TGTGCCAGCAGTTACAAACCCCAAACCTCCACCACTTATCAGCCCCAGCATTTT.

CDR3 sequence reads: CASSEGASYEQYF. The CDR3 DNA sequence: TGTGCCAGCAGTGAGGGGGCTAGCTACGAGCAGTACTTC. The chain combines TRBV2 with TRBJ2-7, with TRBD1 as a possible D gene (6 bases). Trimming took off 3 bases at V and 3 bases at J, with 9 bases between the two ends. The CDR3 sequence is 13 residues long. The V gene's germline CDR1 is SNHLY and CDR2 FYNNEI.

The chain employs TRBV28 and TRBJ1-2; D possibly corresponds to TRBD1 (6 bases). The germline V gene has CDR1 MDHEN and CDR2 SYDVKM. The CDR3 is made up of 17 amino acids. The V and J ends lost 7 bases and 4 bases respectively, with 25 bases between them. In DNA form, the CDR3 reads TGTGCCAGCACCTCACACAGGGTGATAGGCGGAACCTATGGCTACACCTTC. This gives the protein CASTSHRVIGGTYGYTF.